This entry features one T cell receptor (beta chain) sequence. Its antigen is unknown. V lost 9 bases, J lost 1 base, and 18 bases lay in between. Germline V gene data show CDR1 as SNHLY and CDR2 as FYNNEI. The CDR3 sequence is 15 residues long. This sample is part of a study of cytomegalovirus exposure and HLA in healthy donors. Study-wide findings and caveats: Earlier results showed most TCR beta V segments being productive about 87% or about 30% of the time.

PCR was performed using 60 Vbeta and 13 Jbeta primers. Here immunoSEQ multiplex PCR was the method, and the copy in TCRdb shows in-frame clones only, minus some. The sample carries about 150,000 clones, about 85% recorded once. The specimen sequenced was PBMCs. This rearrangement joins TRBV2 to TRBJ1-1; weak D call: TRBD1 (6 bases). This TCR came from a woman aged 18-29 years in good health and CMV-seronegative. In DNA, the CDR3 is TGTGCCAGTATTATTAGGGCACAGGGGAACACTGAAGCTTTCTTT. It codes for CASIIRAQGNTEAFF.